Listed below are T cell receptor beta chains from one sample, sequenced in a study of blood T cells in healthy people across ages. TCRdb processed the 5' RACE reads anew with MiXCR; each CDR3 protein has one entry. The table records 1.5 million to 2 million distinct CDR3 sequences, 25% to 30% of them present only once. Specimen: blood. These receptors all stem from a woman aged 25 to 39 in good health. CDR3s include the opening cysteine and the closing phenylalanine or tryptophan. D genes are given only for firm matches. The size entry is marked missing in some rows and otherwise reads once, few, many or a size class.

v_gene	abundance	d_gene	j_gene	CDR3aa	CDR3nt
TRBV29-1	few	TRBD1	TRBJ1-1	CSVYPQGVRAEAFF	TGCAGCGTGTACCCACAGGGGGTAAGAGCTGAAGCTTTCTTT
TRBV28	few	NA	TRBJ1-2	CASSPPWGAYGYTF	TGTGCCAGCAGTCCCCCGTGGGGGGCCTATGGCTACACCTTC
TRBV6-5	NA	TRBD2	TRBJ2-2	CASTLKRGPGELFF	TGTGCCAGCACTCTAAAGCGGGGGCCCGGGGAGCTGTTTTTT
TRBV2	many	NA	TRBJ1-2	CARGGRNNGYTF	TGTGCCAGGGGGGGACGGAATAATGGCTACACCTTC
TRBV15	few	NA	TRBJ2-1	CATSSRDGWYNEQFF	TGTGCCACCAGCAGCCGGGACGGATGGTACAATGAGCAGTTCTTC
TRBV2	NA	NA	TRBJ2-2	CASTPGGVGGELFF	TGTGCCAGCACCCCTGGAGGGGTTGGCGGGGAGCTGTTTTTT
TRBV27	NA	NA	TRBJ1-5	CASKRAVNQPQHF	TGTGCCAGCAAGAGGGCGGTCAATCAGCCCCAGCATTTT
TRBV5-1	NA	TRBD2	TRBJ2-3	CASSAEGLAPADTQYF	TGCGCCAGCAGCGCGGAGGGACTAGCCCCCGCAGATACGCAGTATTTT
TRBV5-1	many	NA	TRBJ2-7	CASSLASGGTYEQYF	TGTGCCAGCAGCTTAGCTTCGGGCGGCACCTACGAGCAGTACTTC
TRBV29-1	few	TRBD1	TRBJ1-2	CSSGTASNYGYTF	TGCAGCTCAGGGACAGCCTCGAACTATGGCTACACCTTC
TRBV7-2	few	TRBD1	TRBJ2-1	CASSSYRGRQNEQFF	TGTGCCAGCAGCTCGTACAGGGGGCGGCAAAATGAGCAGTTCTTC
TRBV18	NA	TRBD1	TRBJ2-1	CASSRNQIKKGANEQFF	TGTGCCAGCTCACGTAATCAGATAAAAAAGGGGGCCAATGAGCAGTTCTTC
TRBV3-1	few	TRBD1	TRBJ2-1	CASSRRDRPYNEQFF	TGTGCCAGCAGCCGCCGGGACAGACCCTACAATGAGCAGTTCTTC
TRBV6-2/TRBV6-3	few	NA	TRBJ2-5	CASSFPVRIQYF	TGTGCCAGCAGTTTTCCAGTCCGTATCCAGTACTTC
TRBV5-1	NA	TRBD1	TRBJ2-1	CASSVTGQGWGNEQFF	TGCGCCAGCAGCGTAACGGGACAGGGGTGGGGCAATGAGCAGTTCTTC
TRBV4-3	many	NA	TRBJ1-3	CASSQDRWGQSGNTIYF	TGCGCCAGCAGCCAAGATCGTTGGGGACAATCTGGAAACACCATATATTTT
TRBV7-2	NA	TRBD1	TRBJ1-2	CASRTGQGNYGYTF	TGTGCCAGCAGGACGGGACAGGGGAACTATGGCTACACCTTC
TRBV4-1	NA	NA	TRBJ2-1	CASSQKPAGVSYNEQFF	TGCGCCAGCAGCCAGAAACCCGCGGGTGTTTCCTACAATGAGCAGTTCTTC
TRBV30	NA	NA	TRBJ2-5	CAWIGRDQETQYF	TGTGCCTGGATTGGGCGAGACCAAGAGACCCAGTACTTC
TRBV12-5	NA	TRBD1	TRBJ1-1	CASGFLDRGDTEAFF	TGTGCTAGTGGTTTCCTCGACAGGGGTGATACTGAAGCTTTCTTT
TRBV15	many	NA	TRBJ2-3	CATSRDTDTQYF	TGTGCCACCAGCAGAGATACAGATACGCAGTATTTT
TRBV15	NA	NA	TRBJ2-7	CATSRLPLGPGVEQYF	TGTGCCACCAGCAGACTACCCCTGGGACCCGGAGTCGAGCAGTACTTC
TRBV28	few	NA	TRBJ1-2	CASSFVGGQGGYTF	TGTGCCAGCAGTTTCGTAGGGGGTCAGGGGGGCTACACCTTC
TRBV5-6	NA	TRBD1	TRBJ1-2	CASSLGGQAANYGYTF	TGTGCCAGCAGCTTGGGGGGACAGGCGGCTAACTATGGCTACACCTTC
TRBV5-1	many	TRBD1	TRBJ2-1	CASSLVVTGVSAEQFF	TGCGCCAGCAGCTTGGTAGTGACAGGGGTTTCCGCTGAGCAGTTCTTC
TRBV5-1	NA	NA	TRBJ2-1	CASSLPSEEQFF	TGCGCCAGCAGCTTGCCCAGCGAAGAGCAGTTCTTC
TRBV10-2	few	NA	TRBJ1-2	CASSPPGLHGYTF	TGCGCCAGCAGTCCGCCGGGTTTGCATGGCTACACCTTC
TRBV2	NA	NA	TRBJ2-5	CASSARDINSETQYF	TGTGCCAGCAGTGCCCGGGACATCAATAGCGAGACCCAGTACTTC
TRBV11-2	few	TRBD2	TRBJ2-1	CASSPGTSGISEQFF	TGTGCCAGCAGCCCCGGGACTAGCGGGATAAGTGAGCAGTTCTTC
TRBV2	few	NA	TRBJ2-1	CASSRRTILDNEQFF	TGTGCCAGCAGTAGAAGGACTATTCTGGACAATGAGCAGTTCTTC
TRBV7-2	many	NA	TRBJ2-1	CASSPAGRHNEQFF	TGTGCCAGCAGCCCCGCCGGGCGGCACAATGAGCAGTTCTTC
TRBV29-1	few	NA	TRBJ1-5	CSPSHSNQPQHF	TGCAGCCCTTCCCATAGCAATCAGCCCCAGCATTTT
TRBV11-2	NA	TRBD1	TRBJ2-1	CASSMGQLYNEQFF	TGTGCCAGCAGCATGGGACAGCTCTACAATGAGCAGTTCTTC
TRBV12-3/TRBV12-4	many	TRBD2	TRBJ2-7	CASSPRRGGRMSEQYF	TGTGCCAGCAGTCCCCGCCGGGGCGGGAGGATGTCCGAGCAGTACTTC
TRBV28	few	TRBD1	TRBJ2-3	CASSFWQGATDTQYF	TGTGCCAGCAGTTTTTGGCAGGGGGCCACAGATACGCAGTATTTT
TRBV18	NA	NA	TRBJ1-1	CASSPSGANTETFF	TGTGCCAGCTCACCATCCGGGGCGAACACTGAAACTTTCTTT
TRBV2	NA	NA	TRBJ1-5	CASSERGAIIKPQHF	TGTGCCAGCAGTGAAAGGGGGGCGATAATTAAGCCCCAGCATTTT
TRBV7-6	many	TRBD2	TRBJ2-7	CASSLSGGYGGEQYF	TGTGCCAGCAGCCTGTCGGGGGGATACGGCGGGGAGCAGTACTTC
TRBV15	few	NA	TRBJ2-7	CATSRDWAYEQYF	TGTGCCACCAGCAGAGATTGGGCTTACGAGCAGTACTTC
TRBV7-6	NA	NA	TRBJ2-2	CAGSLAAGGDTGELFF	TGTGCCGGCAGCTTAGCGGCAGGGGGAGACACCGGGGAGCTGTTTTTT
TRBV29-1	many	NA	TRBJ1-2	CSVVELPRGYTF	TGCAGCGTCGTGGAACTTCCGAGGGGCTACACCTTC
TRBV28	few	NA	TRBJ1-2	CASGSSGLGYTF	TGTGCCAGCGGGTCGTCCGGCCTGGGCTACACCTTC
TRBV6-6	few	NA	TRBJ1-5	CASSYLQSNQPQHF	TGTGCCAGCAGTTACCTTCAGAGCAATCAGCCCCAGCATTTT
TRBV29-1	NA	NA	TRBJ2-3	CSARPGDTDTQYF	TGCAGCGCTCGCCCGGGGGACACAGATACGCAGTATTTT
TRBV28	few	NA	TRBJ2-1	CASSSISGLDANNEQFF	TGTGCCAGCAGTTCCATCTCGGGACTCGACGCCAACAATGAGCAGTTCTTC
TRBV2	NA	NA	TRBJ2-5	CASSDTRGKQTQYF	TGTGCCAGCAGTGACACCAGGGGAAAGCAGACCCAGTACTTC
TRBV7-9	NA	TRBD2	TRBJ2-7	CVSSLTSGSGEQYF	TGTGTCAGCAGCTTGACTAGCGGGAGTGGCGAGCAGTACTTC
TRBV19	NA	NA	TRBJ1-1	CASSQGQWTEAFF	TGTGCCAGTAGTCAGGGGCAGTGGACTGAAGCTTTCTTT
TRBV2	NA	NA	TRBJ2-7	CASIPGGSPYNEQYF	TGTGCCAGCATTCCAGGGGGGAGTCCCTACAATGAGCAGTACTTC
TRBV5-1	NA	TRBD2	TRBJ2-3	CASSLELAGPTDTQYF	TGCGCCAGCAGCTTGGAGCTAGCGGGGCCCACAGATACGCAGTATTTT
TRBV4-1	NA	TRBD2	TRBJ2-1	CASSQGLAGALLKQFF	TGCGCCAGCAGCCAAGGACTAGCGGGGGCGCTCCTTAAGCAGTTCTTC
TRBV10-3	NA	NA	TRBJ1-1	CAITGVGSTEAFF	TGTGCCATCACGGGGGTAGGTAGCACTGAAGCTTTCTTT
TRBV12-3/TRBV12-4	NA	TRBD2	TRBJ2-5	CASSLASGGRTSSETQYF	TGTGCCAGCAGTTTAGCTAGCGGGGGGCGAACTTCTTCCGAGACCCAGTACTTC
TRBV7-9	many	TRBD1	TRBJ2-7	CASSLYRGNEQYF	TGTGCCAGCAGCCTATACAGGGGCAACGAGCAGTACTTC